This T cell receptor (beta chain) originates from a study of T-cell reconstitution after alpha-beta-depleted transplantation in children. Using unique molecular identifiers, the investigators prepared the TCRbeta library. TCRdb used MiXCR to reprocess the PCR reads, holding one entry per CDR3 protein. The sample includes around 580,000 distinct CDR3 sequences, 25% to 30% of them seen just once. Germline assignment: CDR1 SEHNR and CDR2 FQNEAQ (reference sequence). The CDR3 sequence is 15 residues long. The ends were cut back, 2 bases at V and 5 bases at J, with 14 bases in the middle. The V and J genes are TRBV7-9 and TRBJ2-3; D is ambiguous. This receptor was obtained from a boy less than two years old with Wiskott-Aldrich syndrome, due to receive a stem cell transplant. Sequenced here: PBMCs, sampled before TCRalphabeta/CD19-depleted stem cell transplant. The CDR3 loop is CASSLSGARVDTQYF. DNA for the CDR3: TGTGCCAGCAGCTTATCGGGCGCTCGTGTAGATACGCAGTATTTT.